These 23 T cell receptor beta chains were sequenced from one sample in a study of T cells in Graves' hyperthyroidism and ophthalmopathy. The source material, RNA transcripts, was used to amplify TCR beta CDR3 regions. First-round RT-PCR targeting the TCR CDR3 was performed with the HTBI primer set. Each CDR3 protein is one row after TCRdb ran MiXCR on the multiplex PCR reads. The table includes some 350,000 distinct CDR3 sequences, approximately 20% detected once. The sequenced sample consisted of blood. The receptor source for this set is a young woman with Graves' hyperthyroidism.

A single count supports this clonotype. CDR3 sequence reads: CASSLVGFLAFF. CDR3 coding DNA: TGTGCCAGCAGCTTAGTGGGGTTTCTGGCTTTCTTT. The rearrangement uses TRBV7-2 and TRBJ1-1, with D unresolved. CDR1 and CDR2 (germline): SGHTA, FQGNSA. The CDR3 is 12 amino acids. Trimming stripped 1 base from V and 11 bases from J, with 11 bases between. The variable domain in full, completed from reference TRBV7-2 and TRBJ1-1, reads GAGVSQSPSNKVTEKGKDVELRCDPISGHTALYWYRQSLGQGLEFLIYFQGNSAPDKSGLPSDRFSAERTGGSVSTLTIQRTQQEDSAVYLCASSLVGFLAFFGQGTRLTVV.

This clonotype was detected only a few times. The gene calls are TRBV20-1 and TRBJ2-6; weak D call: TRBD2 (5 bases). This CDR3 has 16 residues. V was trimmed by 3 bases and J by 0 bases, leaving 12 bases between them. Germline V CDR1 and CDR2: DFQATT, SNEGSKA (reference sequence). The DNA of the CDR3 is TGCAGTGCTAGGCACAGCGACTACTCTGGGGCCAACGTCCTGACTTTC. Encoded protein: CSARHSDYSGANVLTF.

This sequence joins TRBV9 and TRBJ2-2; 8 bases match TRBD1. CDR1 and CDR2 from the germline V gene are SGDLS and YYNGEE. The trim removed 4 bases at V and 2 bases at J, leaving 4 bases unmatched. The length of the CDR3 is 15 residues. The CDR3 DNA reads as TGTGCCAGCAGCCCGGGACAGGTTAACACCGGGGAGCTGTTTTTT. Amino acids: CASSPGQVNTGELFF. The full variable domain, completed using reference TRBV9 and TRBJ2-2, is DSGVTQTPKHLITATGQRVTLRCSPRSGDLSVYWYQQSLDQGLQFLIQYYNGEERAKGNILERFSAQQFPDLHSELNLSSLELGDSALYFCASSPGQVNTGELFFGEGSRLTVL.

This chain uses TRBV3-1 with TRBJ1-2; D is perhaps TRBD1 (5 bases). The V gene's germline CDR1 is LGHDT and CDR2 YNNKEL (reference sequence). The CDR3 runs to 14 residues. Trimming stripped 3 bases from V and 7 bases from J, with 15 bases between. CDR3 bases: TGTGCCAGCAGCCAGGAATTTCAGGGACGTGGCTACACCTTC. Protein: CASSQEFQGRGYTF.

This clonotype was seen only once. One end of the junction is discordant with germline, which a read error may explain. The chain carries TRBV12-3 or TRBV12-4 and TRBJ2-5, with 8 bases matching TRBD2. This CDR3 is 16 amino acids long. The CDR3: CAISLFGRAKGETQYF. The CDR3 region has the DNA TGTGCCATCAGTTTATTCGGGAGGGCCAAAGGGGAGACCCAGTACTTC.

This clonotype came up many times. This chain joins TRBV20-1 and TRBJ2-7; D is uncertain. This CDR3 has 11 amino acids. Trimming took off 3 bases at V and 4 bases at J, with 7 bases between the two ends. Germline CDR1 and CDR2: DFQATT and SNEGSKA (reference sequence). The DNA for the CDR3 is TGCAGTGCTAGTAGTAGTTACGAGCAGTACTTC. Translated, it gives CSASSSYEQYF.

This clonotype was recorded at least ten times. The chain links TRBV12-3 or TRBV12-4 to TRBJ2-7, with 7 bases fitting TRBD1. The junction had 6 bases not matched to a gene; V was cut back by 5 bases and J by 5 bases. The CDR3 has 13 amino acids. CDR3 sequence: CASSRDRDNEQYF. For the CDR3, the DNA is TGTGCCAGCAGTAGAGACAGGGACAACGAGCAGTACTTC.

This clonotype has at least ten counts. The rearrangement links TRBV7-9 to TRBJ1-2, with 8 bases fitting TRBD1. The CDR3 loop spans 15 amino acids. CDR1 and CDR2 (germline): SEHNR, FQNEAQ (reference sequence). Trimming at V came to 5 bases and at J to 4 bases, leaving 9 bases not matched to a gene. The chain's CDR3 is CASSVGDRYFYGYTF. For the CDR3, the DNA is TGTGCCAGCAGCGTCGGGGACAGGTATTTCTATGGCTACACCTTC.

The table lists this clonotype with many counts. The chain is built from TRBV6-5 and TRBJ2-7; no firm D call. CDR3 size: 15 residues. Deletions cut 4 bases from V and 2 bases from J, with 15 bases between. Germline CDR1 reads MNHEY; CDR2 reads SVGAGI. The CDR3 DNA reads as TGTGCCAGCAGTTCCGGAACGAGCTGGGCCTACGAGCAGTACTTC. It encodes CASSSGTSWAYEQYF.

This clonotype was counted ten times or more. The chain uses TRBV11-1 and TRBJ1-5; a possible D gene is TRBD1 (6 bases). The CDR3 totals 16 residues. The V end lost 3 bases, the J end lost 4 bases, and 16 bases lay between the germline ends. Germline CDR1 is SGHAT and CDR2 is FQDESV (reference sequence). This CDR3 is CASSLGGGQRNQPQHF. Written as DNA, the CDR3 is TGTGCCAGCAGCTTGGGCGGGGGGCAACGTAATCAGCCCCAGCATTTT.

This sequence joins TRBV11-2 and TRBJ1-1, with D tentatively TRBD1 (5 bases). The CDR3 consists of 16 residues. V shed 4 bases and J shed 1 base, with 16 bases lying between them. Germline assignment: CDR1 SGHAT and CDR2 FQNNGV. This CDR3 is CASSSTGGSRNTEAFF. The DNA for the CDR3 is TGTGCCAGCAGCTCGACCGGGGGTAGTCGGAACACTGAAGCTTTCTTT.

This clonotype was seen repeatedly, ten times or more. Here the CDR3 reads CASSYDTQGHGNQPQHF. CDR3 sequence (DNA): TGTGCCAGCAGTTACGATACTCAGGGACATGGGAATCAGCCCCAGCATTTT. The chain is built from TRBV6-5 and TRBJ1-5; the D gene is possibly TRBD1 (6 bases). Between the trimmed V and J ends, which lost 2 bases and 4 bases, there was a span of 18 bases. The germline V gene has CDR1 MNHEY and CDR2 SVGAGI. The CDR3 length is 17 residues.

This clonotype occurred many times. This sequence joins TRBV24-1 and TRBJ1-2; D is ambiguous. Germline V lookup: CDR1 KGHDR, CDR2 SFDVKD. The CDR3 runs 13 residues. Deletions cut 4 bases from V and 6 bases from J, with 11 bases between. In DNA, the CDR3 is TGTGCCACCAGTGACCCCCGGCGGGATGGCTACACCTTC. It translates to CATSDPRRDGYTF.

This clonotype has at least ten counts. The chain is built from TRBV28 and TRBJ1-1; unclear D gene. V was pared by 4 bases and J by 4 bases, with 10 bases between. In germline, CDR1 is MDHEN, CDR2 SYDVKM. CDR3 length: 13 residues. In DNA, the CDR3 is TGTGCCAGCAGTTCCTCTCTTTCCACTGAAGCTTTCTTT. Protein product: CASSSSLSTEAFF.

The chain employs TRBV18 and TRBJ1-2; 11 bases align to TRBD1. Germline-derived CDR1 and CDR2 are KGHSH and LQKENI. The CDR3 has 15 amino acids. Losses at the gene ends were 5 bases for V and 8 bases for J; bases not matched to a gene: 10. CDR3 amino acids: CASSSSGQGEQGYTF. CDR3 sequence (DNA): TGTGCCAGCTCATCATCGGGACAGGGGGAACAGGGCTACACCTTC.

This clonotype has a handful of counts. The rearrangement links TRBV5-1 to TRBJ1-2; tentatively, D is TRBD1 (6 bases). Germline assignment: CDR1 SGHRS and CDR2 YFSETQ. The CDR3 is 16 residues long. Trimming took off 4 bases at V and 5 bases at J, with 21 bases between the two ends. DNA of the CDR3: TGCGCCAGCAGCCCAAATGGTGGGGGGCAAAATTATGGCTACACCTTC. This encodes CASSPNGGGQNYGYTF.

This clonotype was counted many times. The chain carries TRBV9 and TRBJ1-1; D call uncertain. The CDR3 sequence is 12 residues long. Trimming took 3 bases from V and 5 from J, leaving 8 bases between them. CDR1 SGDLS and CDR2 YYNGEE come from the germline V gene. The CDR3 bases are TGTGCCAGCAGCGCCTTCGGGACTGAAGCTTTCTTT. It is translated as CASSAFGTEAFF.

This clonotype was detected many times. CDR3 amino acids: CASSALTGFEPQHF. As DNA, the CDR3 is TGTGCCAGTAGTGCCTTGACAGGGTTCGAGCCCCAGCATTTT. The chain has TRBV19 and TRBJ1-5; 7 nucleotides align to TRBD1. J was trimmed by 8 bases and V by 5 bases; bases with no gene match: 9. In germline, CDR1 is LNHDA, CDR2 SQIVND (reference sequence). The CDR3 contains 14 residues.

In this sample, this clonotype turned up many times. The chain is built from TRBV5-6 and TRBJ1-2; tentative D call: TRBD1 (5 bases). V dropped 2 bases and J dropped 0 bases, with 11 bases sitting between them. Germline V lookup: CDR1 SGHDT, CDR2 YYEEEE. The CDR3 runs to 15 residues. The CDR3 coding sequence is TGTGCCAGCAGCTTTGTGCAGGGATCTAACTATGGCTACACCTTC. Amino acid sequence: CASSFVQGSNYGYTF.

The chain couples TRBV18 to TRBJ2-7; TRBD2 aligns across 9 bases. Germline trimming cut 1 base from V and 1 base from J; bases unmatched to any gene: 5. The V gene's germline CDR1 is KGHSH and CDR2 LQKENI. This CDR3 has 16 amino acids. The CDR3, as DNA: TGTGCCAGCTCACCACTACGTAGCGGGGGATCCTACGAGCAGTACTTC. Translation gives CASSPLRSGGSYEQYF.

The chain links TRBV3-1 to TRBJ1-1; tentative D call: TRBD1 (5 bases). CDR3 length equals 15 residues. Per the germline V gene, CDR1 is LGHDT and CDR2 is YNNKEL (reference sequence). V was pared by 4 bases and J by 2 bases, with 14 bases between. The CDR3 region is CASSLIGGVNTEAFF. The DNA of the CDR3 is TGTGCCAGCAGCCTCATTGGAGGGGTTAACACTGAAGCTTTCTTT.

Many counts were recorded for this clonotype. The chain carries TRBV24-1 and TRBJ1-2, with 7 bases fitting TRBD1. The CDR3 consists of 16 residues. The V segment lost 4 bases and the J segment 7 bases; nucleotides outside the gene matches: 14. Germline CDR1 is KGHDR and CDR2 is SFDVKD. The CDR3 DNA sequence: TGTGCCACCAGTGACCCCCGACAGGGAATGTTCGGTGGCTACACCTTC. It specifies CATSDPRQGMFGGYTF.

V is TRBV29-1 and J is TRBJ2-7, with TRBD2 matching 8 bases. The CDR3 covers 14 residues. With V trimmed by 3 bases and J by 0 bases, 4 bases remained unmatched. Per germline, CDR1 SQVTM and CDR2 ANQGSEA. CDR3 sequence (DNA): TGCAGCGTTGAGCGGGGGGACACCTCCTACGAGCAGTACTTC. Its protein product is CSVERGDTSYEQYF.